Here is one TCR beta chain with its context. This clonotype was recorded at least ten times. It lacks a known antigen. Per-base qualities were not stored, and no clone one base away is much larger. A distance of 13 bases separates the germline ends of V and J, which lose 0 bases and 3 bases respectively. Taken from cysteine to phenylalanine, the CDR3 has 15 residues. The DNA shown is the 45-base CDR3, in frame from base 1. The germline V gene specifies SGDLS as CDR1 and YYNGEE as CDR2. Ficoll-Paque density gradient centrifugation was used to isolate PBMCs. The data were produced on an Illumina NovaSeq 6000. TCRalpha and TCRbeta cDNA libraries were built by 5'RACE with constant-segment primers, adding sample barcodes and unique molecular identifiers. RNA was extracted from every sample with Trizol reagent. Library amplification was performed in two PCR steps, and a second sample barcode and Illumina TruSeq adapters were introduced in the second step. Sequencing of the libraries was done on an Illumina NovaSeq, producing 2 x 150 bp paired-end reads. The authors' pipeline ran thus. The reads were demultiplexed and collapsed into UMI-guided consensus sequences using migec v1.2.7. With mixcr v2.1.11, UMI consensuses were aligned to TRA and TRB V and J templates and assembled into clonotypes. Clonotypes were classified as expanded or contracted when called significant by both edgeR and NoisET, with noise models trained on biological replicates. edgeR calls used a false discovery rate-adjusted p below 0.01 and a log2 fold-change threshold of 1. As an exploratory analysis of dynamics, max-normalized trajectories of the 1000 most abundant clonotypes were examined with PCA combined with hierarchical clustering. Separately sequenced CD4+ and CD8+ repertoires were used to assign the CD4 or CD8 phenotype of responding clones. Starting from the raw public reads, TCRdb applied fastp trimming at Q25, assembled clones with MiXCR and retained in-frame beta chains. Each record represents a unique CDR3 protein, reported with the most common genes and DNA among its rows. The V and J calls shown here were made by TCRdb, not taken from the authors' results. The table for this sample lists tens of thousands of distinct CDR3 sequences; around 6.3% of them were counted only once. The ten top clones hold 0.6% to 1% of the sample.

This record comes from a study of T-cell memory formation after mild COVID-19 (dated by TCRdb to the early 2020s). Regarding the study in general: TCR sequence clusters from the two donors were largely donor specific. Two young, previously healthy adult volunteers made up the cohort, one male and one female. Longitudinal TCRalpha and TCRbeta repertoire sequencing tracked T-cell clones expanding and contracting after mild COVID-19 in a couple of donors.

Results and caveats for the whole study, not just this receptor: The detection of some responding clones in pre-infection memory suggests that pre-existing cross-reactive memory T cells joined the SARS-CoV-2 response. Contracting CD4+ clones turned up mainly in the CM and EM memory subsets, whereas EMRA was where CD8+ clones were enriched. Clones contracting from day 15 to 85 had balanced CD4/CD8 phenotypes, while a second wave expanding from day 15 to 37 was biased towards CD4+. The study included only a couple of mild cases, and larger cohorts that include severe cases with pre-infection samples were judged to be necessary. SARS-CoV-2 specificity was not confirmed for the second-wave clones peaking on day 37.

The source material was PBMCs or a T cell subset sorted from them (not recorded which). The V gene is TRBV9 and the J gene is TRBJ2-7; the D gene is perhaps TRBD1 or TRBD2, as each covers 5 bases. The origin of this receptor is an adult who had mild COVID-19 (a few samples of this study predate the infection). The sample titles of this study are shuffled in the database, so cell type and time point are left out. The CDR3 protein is CASSVEDSGGYEQYF. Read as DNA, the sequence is TGTGCCAGCAGCGTAGAAGACTCTGGGGGCTACGAGCAGTACTTC.